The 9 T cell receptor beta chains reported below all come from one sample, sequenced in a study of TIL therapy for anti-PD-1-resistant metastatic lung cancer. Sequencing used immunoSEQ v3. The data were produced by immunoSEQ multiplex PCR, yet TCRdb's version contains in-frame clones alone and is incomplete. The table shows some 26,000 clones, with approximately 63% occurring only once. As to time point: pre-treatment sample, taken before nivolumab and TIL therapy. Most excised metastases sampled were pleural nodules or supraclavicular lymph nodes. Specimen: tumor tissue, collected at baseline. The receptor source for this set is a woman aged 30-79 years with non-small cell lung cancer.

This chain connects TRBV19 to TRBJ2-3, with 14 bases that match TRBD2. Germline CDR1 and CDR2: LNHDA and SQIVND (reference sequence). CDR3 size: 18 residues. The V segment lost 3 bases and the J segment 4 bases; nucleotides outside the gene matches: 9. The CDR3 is CASSISGLAGVGPDTQYF. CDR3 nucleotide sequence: TGTGCCAGTAGTATCTCGGGACTAGCGGGAGTCGGGCCAGATACGCAGTATTTT.

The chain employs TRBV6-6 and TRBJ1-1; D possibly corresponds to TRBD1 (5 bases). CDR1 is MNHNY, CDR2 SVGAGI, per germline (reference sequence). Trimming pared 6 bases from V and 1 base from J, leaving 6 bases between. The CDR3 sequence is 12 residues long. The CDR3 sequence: CASSQGNTEAFF. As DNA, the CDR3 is TGTGCCAGCAGCCAGGGGAACACTGAAGCTTTCTTT.

The CDR3 DNA follows: TGTGCCAGCGCCAGGGAAGAGACCCAGTACTTC. Translating it yields CASAREETQYF. The chain has TRBV2 and TRBJ2-5; D might be TRBD1 (5 bases). V was cut by 8 bases and J by 3 bases, with 7 bases left in between. CDR3 length: 11 amino acids. CDR1 and CDR2 from the germline V gene are SNHLY and FYNNEI.

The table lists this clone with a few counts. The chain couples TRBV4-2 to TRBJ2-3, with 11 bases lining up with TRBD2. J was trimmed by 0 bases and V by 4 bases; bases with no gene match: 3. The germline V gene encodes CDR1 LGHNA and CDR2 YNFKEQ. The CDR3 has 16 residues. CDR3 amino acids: CASSLGTSGSTDTQYF. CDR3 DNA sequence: TGTGCCAGCAGCCTGGGGACTAGCGGAAGCACAGATACGCAGTATTTT.

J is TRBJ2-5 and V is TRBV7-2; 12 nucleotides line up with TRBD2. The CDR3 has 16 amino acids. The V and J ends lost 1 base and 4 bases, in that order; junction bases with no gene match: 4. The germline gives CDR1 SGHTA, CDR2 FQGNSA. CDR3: CASSLGGLAGLETQYF. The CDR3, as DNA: TGTGCCAGCAGCTTAGGTGGACTAGCGGGACTAGAGACCCAGTACTTC.

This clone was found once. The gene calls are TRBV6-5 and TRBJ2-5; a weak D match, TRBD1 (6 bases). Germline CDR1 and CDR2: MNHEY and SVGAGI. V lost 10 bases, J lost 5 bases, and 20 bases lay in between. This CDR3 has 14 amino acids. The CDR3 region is CATREKGRGETQYF. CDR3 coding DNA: TGTGCCACCCGGGAAAAGGGAAGGGGGGAGACCCAGTACTTC.

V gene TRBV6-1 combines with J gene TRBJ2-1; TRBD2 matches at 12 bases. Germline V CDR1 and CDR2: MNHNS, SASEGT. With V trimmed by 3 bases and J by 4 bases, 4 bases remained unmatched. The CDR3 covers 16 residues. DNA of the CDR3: TGTGCCAGCAGTGAGGGCGGACTAGCGGGATACAATGAGCAGTTCTTC. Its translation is CASSEGGLAGYNEQFF.

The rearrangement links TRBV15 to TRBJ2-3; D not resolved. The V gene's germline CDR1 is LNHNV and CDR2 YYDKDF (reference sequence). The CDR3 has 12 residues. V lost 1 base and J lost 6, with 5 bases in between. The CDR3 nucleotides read TGTGCCACCAGCAGAGCGGTTGATACGCAGTATTTT. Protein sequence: CATSRAVDTQYF.

The CDR3 here is CAISGAGELETQYF. The CDR3 DNA sequence: TGTGCCATCAGTGGAGCGGGAGAGTTAGAGACCCAGTACTTC. This chain joins TRBV10-3 and TRBJ2-5; TRBD2 matches at 8 bases. This CDR3 spans 14 amino acids. After removal of 4 bases from V and 4 bases from J, the junction contained 5 bases not matched to a gene. Germline CDR1 and CDR2: ENHRY and SYGVKD.